The TCR beta chain described here comes from a study of blood T cell repertoires in COVID-19. Germline-derived CDR1 and CDR2 are SGHRS and YFSETQ. The CDR3 has 16 amino acids. Trimming cost V 4 bases and J 3 bases; bases outside gene matches: 7. This clone was seen a single time. The table came from immunoSEQ multiplex PCR; TCRdb's copy has only in-frame clones and leaves some out. This table has about 110,000 clones, more than 65% appearing once. The V gene is TRBV5-1, the J gene TRBJ2-3, with 11 bases matching TRBD2. This TCR came from a woman older than 75 with active or convalescent COVID-19. The sample consisted of peripheral blood. CDR3: CASSATSSGRTDTQYF. In DNA, the CDR3 is TGCGCCAGCAGCGCGACATCTAGCGGGAGGACAGATACGCAGTATTTT.